There are a few counts of the clone carrying this T cell receptor beta chain. Its matching antigen is unknown. The data were taken from a study of response to subunit inactivated influenza vaccine. Study-wide points: Every seasonal influenza vaccination brings in few new T cells, the authors suggested.

One entry per CDR3 protein, called by TCRdb with MiXCR from the RT-PCR reads. This sample yields about 780,000 distinct CDR3 sequences, of which less than 20% are seen a single time; about a tenth belongs to the top ten. Trimming stripped 5 bases from V and 5 bases from J, with 14 bases between. The CDR3 is 14 residues long. The sequence was obtained from a man aged 45 to 65 who received an inactivated influenza vaccine. This chain links TRBV12-3 or TRBV12-4 with TRBJ2-3; a possible D gene is TRBD2 (6 bases). This material consisted of PBMCs from blood, taken around 5 days after vaccination. The DNA for the CDR3 is TGTGCCAGCAGTCCTACCCCGGGGGTAGATACGCAGTATTTT. Translated: CASSPTPGVDTQYF.